The sequence of this T cell receptor beta chain was determined in a study of cytomegalovirus exposure and HLA in healthy donors. The wider study: From around 180 million T cells, an earlier analysis saw roughly 100 million unique TCR beta sequences.

Note on this clone: Its antigen is unknown.

At sampling all donors were nominally healthy, likely with unrecorded immune exposures. Notes on the study in general: Associated with cytomegalovirus, according to the listing, were 150 to 200 TCR beta chains. As confirmed in vitro, a few CMV-associated chains were specific for CMV antigens.

Primers: 60 Vbeta forward and 13 Jbeta reverse. The repertoire was sequenced with immunoSEQ multiplex PCR; TCRdb's copy has only in-frame clones and lacks some. The sample lists 95,000 to 150,000 clones, roughly 68% occurring once. The sample was PBMCs. The receptor comes from a woman between 50 and 59 years old in good health and CMV-seropositive.

CDR3 in amino acids: CAWSVRQPNYGYTF. The CDR3 coding sequence is TGTGCCTGGAGTGTAAGACAGCCAAACTATGGCTACACCTTC. V and J are TRBV30 and TRBJ1-2, with D perhaps matching TRBD1 (5 bases). V lost 0 bases and J lost 2, with 10 bases in between. Germline V CDR1 and CDR2: GTSNPN, SVGIG (reference sequence). The CDR3 runs 14 residues.